This TCR beta chain appears in the sequencing data of a study of T cell repertoires in cytomegalovirus infection. Across the study: From public TCR beta signatures came an indication of both CMV infection and matching HLA type.

TCRdb independently ran MiXCR on the reads; one entry per CDR3 protein. The sample gives around 540,000 distinct CDR3 sequences, roughly a third of which show up once; about 17% is in the top ten. Note on this clonotype: Its cognate antigen is unknown.

This TCR came from a human donor in good health (CMV status not recorded). Some clones in this sample may be carry-over from other donors' samples. The input for sequencing was cultured PBMCs, taken from culture after CMV antigen stimulation.

The CDR3 coding sequence is TGTGCCACCAGTGATTCCCAGCTCCAGCCCCAGCATTTT. As protein: CATSDSQLQPQHF. This rearrangement joins TRBV24-1 to TRBJ1-5, with unresolved D. The V end was cut by 2 bases, the J end by 7 bases, with 8 bases between. There are 13 residues in the CDR3. The germline gives CDR1 KGHDR, CDR2 SFDVKD.